Listed here are 27 T cell receptor beta chains from one sample, sequenced in a study of blood T cell repertoires in COVID-19. Profiled with immunoSEQ multiplex PCR; TCRdb holds only in-frame clones, not every one. Counted here are about 39,000 clones, around 85% occurring once; the ten biggest clones make up about 5%. Sequencing was done on a sample of peripheral blood. These receptors came from a man aged 35-49 years with active COVID-19.

J is TRBJ2-7 and V is TRBV3-1 (or the pseudogene TRBV3-2); TRBD2 might be the D (6 bases). V dropped 1 base and J dropped 6 bases, with 16 bases sitting between them. Germline V lookup: CDR1 LGHDT, CDR2 YNNKEL (reference sequence). The CDR3 runs to 15 residues. CDR3 DNA sequence: TGTGCCAGCAGCCAAGGTCAGCGGGTTCTCCTCGAGCAGTACTTC. This translates into CASSQGQRVLLEQYF.

This chain connects TRBV27 to TRBJ1-6; D call uncertain. Germline values: CDR1 MNHEY, CDR2 SMNVEV (reference sequence). Trimming left V 5 bases short and J 0 bases short, with 14 bases between. This CDR3 has 17 amino acids. The CDR3 reads CASSILTGSSYNSPLHF. The CDR3 DNA is TGTGCCAGCAGTATACTAACGGGTAGCTCCTATAATTCACCCCTCCACTTT.

The chain employs TRBV9 and TRBJ1-5; D may be TRBD1 (5 bases). Germline CDR1 and CDR2: SGDLS and YYNGEE. With 0 bases removed from V and 7 bases from J, the gap between germline ends came to 14 bases. This CDR3 spans 15 amino acids. The CDR3 DNA sequence: TGTGCCAGCAGCGTAGGGGAGGGGTCGTGGCAGCCCCAGCATTTT. This codes for CASSVGEGSWQPQHF.

The chain carries TRBV6-5 and TRBJ2-6; no clear D gene. The CDR3 consists of 13 residues. The V and J ends lost 7 bases and 2 bases respectively, with 6 bases between them. From germline, CDR1 is MNHEY and CDR2 SVGAGI. CDR3 protein: CASTYTGANVLTF. CDR3 DNA: TGTGCCAGCACCTATACTGGGGCCAACGTCCTGACTTTC.

The rearrangement joins TRBV3-1 (or the pseudogene TRBV3-2) to TRBJ2-3, with a tentative D call TRBD2 (5 bases). This CDR3 is built from 16 residues. V lost 4 bases to trimming and J lost 5 bases, with 19 bases between them. The germline CDR1 and CDR2 sequences are LGHDT and YNNKEL (reference sequence). In DNA, the CDR3 is TGTGCCAGCAGCCCAGCACCGAGGGAGCCTGAAGATACGCAGTATTTT. Encoded protein: CASSPAPREPEDTQYF.

The CDR3 coding sequence is TGTGCCGCAACTCCGGGACAGGGGTTCTCACCCCTCCACTTT. Translation: CAATPGQGFSPLHF. The V gene is TRBV28, the J gene TRBJ1-6; the match to TRBD1 covers 10 bases. The trim removed 11 bases at V and 10 bases at J, leaving 11 bases unmatched. Germline V gives CDR1 MDHEN, CDR2 SYDVKM. The CDR3 sequence is 14 residues long.

The chain employs TRBV19 and TRBJ2-2, with 8 bases aligning to TRBD2. Germline values: CDR1 LNHDA, CDR2 SQIVND (reference sequence). The J segment lost 3 bases and the V segment lost 10 bases, leaving 7 bases of the junction unmatched. This CDR3 region has 14 residues. CDR3 loop: CAISSGRDTGELFF. CDR3 sequence (DNA): TGTGCCATTTCCTCCGGGAGGGACACCGGGGAGCTGTTTTTT.

The V call is TRBV2, the J call TRBJ2-7; D perhaps matches TRBD2 (5 bases). This CDR3 contains 14 residues. Germline-derived CDR1 and CDR2 are SNHLY and FYNNEI. V lost 0 bases to trimming and J lost 6 bases, with 12 bases between them. Here the CDR3 DNA reads TGTGCCAGCAGTGAAGCACTAGGTCTCTCCGAGCAGTACTTC. It codes for CASSEALGLSEQYF.

The gene calls are TRBV5-1 and TRBJ2-3; 9 bases agree with TRBD2. This CDR3 spans 15 amino acids. Germline loops: CDR1 SGHRS, CDR2 YFSETQ. The J segment lost 0 bases and the V segment lost 3 bases, leaving 2 bases of the junction unmatched. CDR3 residues: CASSYGLASTDTQYF. The DNA of the CDR3 is TGCGCCAGCAGCTACGGACTAGCGAGCACAGATACGCAGTATTTT.

This clone was seen a few times. The DNA of the CDR3 is TGTGCCAGATCACGGCCTCCTCAGGACACCGGGGAGCTGTTTTTT. Its translation: CARSRPPQDTGELFF. The rearrangement links TRBV27 to TRBJ2-2; D remains ambiguous. This CDR3 is built from 15 residues. V gave up 9 bases and J gave up 3 bases, with 17 bases separating them. CDR1 MNHEY and CDR2 SMNVEV come from the germline V gene (reference sequence).

V and J are TRBV6-5 and TRBJ2-7; 9 nucleotides agree with TRBD2. Trimming took 6 bases from V and 2 from J; bases not matched to a gene: 8. CDR1 MNHEY and CDR2 SVGAGI come from the germline V gene. The CDR3 loop spans 15 amino acids. The CDR3 coding sequence is TGTGCCAGCAGGACCGGGCTAGCGGGACCCTACGAGCAGTACTTC. Translating it yields CASRTGLAGPYEQYF.

V gene TRBV6-2 or TRBV6-3 combines with J gene TRBJ2-1, with D unclear. The CDR3 extends over 13 amino acids. Trimming shortened V by 6 bases and J by 0 bases, and 6 bases separated the two germline ends. CDR1 and CDR2 (germline): MNHEY, SVGEGT. This CDR3 reads CASSPGSYNEQFF. CDR3 DNA: TGTGCCAGCAGCCCCGGCTCCTACAATGAGCAGTTCTTC.

The V gene is TRBV7-7, the J gene TRBJ2-6; 9 positions match TRBD2. Per germline, CDR1 SSHAT and CDR2 FNYEAQ (reference sequence). This CDR3 has 17 residues. The junction had 3 bases not matched to a gene; V was cut back by 3 bases and J by 0 bases. The CDR3 bases are TGTGCCAGCAGCTTTGGGCGGGAGGGCTCTGGGGCCAACGTCCTGACTTTC. Protein: CASSFGREGSGANVLTF.

The J gene is TRBJ2-3, the V gene TRBV7-8; D not resolved. Germline-derived CDR1 and CDR2 are SGHVS and FQNEAQ. The CDR3 is 13 amino acids. V lost 2 bases to trimming and J lost 4 bases, with 7 bases between them. Here the CDR3 DNA reads TGTGCCAGCAGCTTAAGGAGCTCAGATACGCAGTATTTT. Translated, it gives CASSLRSSDTQYF.

The chain joins TRBV28 to TRBJ2-1; D ambiguous. V was clipped by 1 base and J by 8 bases, with 9 bases between them. The CDR3 is made up of 13 amino acids. Germline CDR1 and CDR2: MDHEN and SYDVKM. The CDR3: CASSLSMSHEQFF. Written as DNA, the CDR3 is TGTGCCAGCAGTTTATCGATGAGCCATGAGCAGTTCTTC.

This clone was detected a few times. V is TRBV24-1 and J is TRBJ2-5; 10 bases line up with TRBD1. The CDR3 is made up of 16 amino acids. After removal of 5 bases from V and 3 bases from J, the junction contained 8 bases not matched to a gene. The germline gives CDR1 KGHDR, CDR2 SFDVKD. The CDR3 nucleotides are TGTGCCACCAGTGCCACGACCGGGACAGGGGAAGAGACCCAGTACTTC. Translating gives CATSATTGTGEETQYF.

The chain links TRBV6-2 or TRBV6-3 to TRBJ2-1; 13 bases line up with TRBD2. With 4 bases clipped from V and 5 bases from J, the junction kept 5 bases outside the gene matches. The V gene's germline CDR1 is MNHEY and CDR2 SVGEGT. The CDR3 extends over 16 amino acids. The CDR3 loop reads CASSFQLAGGDNEQFF. The CDR3 DNA reads TGTGCCAGCAGTTTCCAACTAGCGGGAGGGGACAATGAGCAGTTCTTC.

The chain employs TRBV19 and TRBJ1-2; 11 nucleotides match TRBD1. Germline V lookup: CDR1 LNHDA, CDR2 SQIVND (reference sequence). V dropped 2 bases and J dropped 7; count of bases not matched to a gene: 9. The CDR3 spans 16 residues. The CDR3 nucleotides are TGTGCCAGTAGTATATCCTCAGGACAGGGGGCGCGTGGCTACACCTTC. It codes for CASSISSGQGARGYTF.

The chain combines TRBV5-1 with TRBJ1-2, with 12 bases fitting TRBD1. This CDR3 is 15 amino acids long. J was trimmed by 7 bases and V by 0 bases; bases with no gene match: 4. The germline V gene has CDR1 SGHRS and CDR2 YFSETQ. The CDR3 coding sequence is TGCGCCAGCAGCTTGGAGGGACAGGGGGCGCTTGGCTACACCTTC. Its protein product is CASSLEGQGALGYTF. Looking up the rest from reference TRBV5-1 and TRBJ1-2 gives the full variable domain: KAGVTQTPRYLIKTRGQQVTLSCSPISGHRSVSWYQQTPGQGLQFLFEYFSETQRNKGNFPGRFSGRQFSNSRSEMNVSTLELGDSALYLCASSLEGQGALGYTFGSGTRLTVV.

The rearrangement uses TRBV6-6 and TRBJ1-6, with 8 bases fitting TRBD1. CDR1 is MNHNY and CDR2 is SVGAGI in the germline V gene (reference sequence). The V gene end was trimmed by 5 bases and the J gene end by 5 bases; junction bases not matched to a gene: 2. CDR3 length: 14 residues. CDR3: CASSLGQDNSPLHF. The CDR3 DNA sequence: TGTGCCAGCAGTCTGGGACAGGATAATTCACCCCTCCACTTT.

The rearrangement uses TRBV5-8 and TRBJ1-1, with TRBD1 as a possible D gene (6 bases). V was cut by 5 bases and J by 7 bases, with 12 bases left in between. This CDR3 spans 12 amino acids. In germline, CDR1 is SGHTS, CDR2 YDEGEE. The CDR3, as DNA: TGTGCCAGCAGGGGGGACACGGATGAAGCTTTCTTT. It specifies CASRGDTDEAFF.

This chain joins TRBV30 and TRBJ2-1; possible D gene TRBD2, 9 bases. The CDR3 length is 22 residues. Trimming took 0 bases from V and 5 from J, leaving 35 bases between them. Germline-derived CDR1 and CDR2 are GTSNPN and SVGIG (reference sequence). The CDR3: CAWSVMDRVLGGRALFDNEQFF. CDR3 DNA sequence: TGTGCCTGGAGTGTAATGGACAGGGTCCTCGGCGGGAGGGCCTTATTCGACAATGAGCAGTTCTTC. The entire variable domain, with the rest obtained from reference TRBV30 and TRBJ2-1, is as follows: SQTIHQWPATLVQPVGSPLSLECTVEGTSNPNLYWYRQAAGRGLQLLFYSVGIGQISSEVPQNLSASRPQDRQFILSSKKLLLSDSGFYLCAWSVMDRVLGGRALFDNEQFFGPGTRLTVL.

The V call is TRBV18, the J call TRBJ1-5; D is ambiguous. The CDR3 has 15 amino acids. CDR1 KGHSH and CDR2 LQKENI come from the germline V gene. Deletions cut 2 bases from V and 3 bases from J, with 11 bases between. CDR3 residues: CASSPSRSDNQPQHF. The DNA for the CDR3 is TGTGCCAGCTCACCAAGCAGGTCGGACAATCAGCCCCAGCATTTT.

This sequence joins TRBV30 and TRBJ2-2; 8 nucleotides match TRBD2. CDR3 size: 14 residues. Germline CDR1 is GTSNPN and CDR2 is SVGIG (reference sequence). V trimming: 2 bases; J trimming: 7 bases; junction bases outside the gene matches: 6. The CDR3 reads CAWSRGGVGGELFF. DNA for the CDR3: TGTGCCTGGAGTCGGGGGGGCGTCGGCGGGGAGCTGTTTTTT.

This sequence joins TRBV5-1 and TRBJ1-4, with 9 bases aligning to TRBD1. CDR3 length: 15 amino acids. J lost 7 bases, V lost 4 bases, and 8 bases had no gene match. Germline CDR1 is SGHRS and CDR2 is YFSETQ. The CDR3 loop is CASSPPGQGGEKLFF. CDR3 nucleotides: TGCGCCAGCAGCCCGCCGGGACAGGGCGGTGAAAAACTGTTTTTT. The variable domain in full, with the rest retrieved from reference TRBV5-1 and TRBJ1-4, is KAGVTQTPRYLIKTRGQQVTLSCSPISGHRSVSWYQQTPGQGLQFLFEYFSETQRNKGNFPGRFSGRQFSNSRSEMNVSTLELGDSALYLCASSPPGQGGEKLFFGSGTQLSVL.

The chain combines TRBV29-1 with TRBJ2-5, with 12 bases identical to TRBD1. CDR3 length: 14 residues. V lost 6 bases, J lost 5 bases, and 7 bases stayed unmatched. Germline V gene lookup returns CDR1 SQVTM and CDR2 ANQGSEA. The CDR3 region is CSVTGTGGAETQYF. The CDR3 DNA reads as TGCAGCGTGACCGGGACAGGGGGCGCGGAGACCCAGTACTTC. The variable domain in full, with the rest retrieved from reference TRBV29-1 and TRBJ2-5, is SAVISQKPSRDICQRGTSLTIQCQVDSQVTMMFWYRQQPGQSLTLIATANQGSEATYESGFVIDKFPISRPNLTFSTLTVSNMSPEDSSIYLCSVTGTGGAETQYFGPGTRLLVL.

The V gene is TRBV5-4, the J gene TRBJ1-1; D gene ambiguous. Germline V gene data show CDR1 as SGHNT and CDR2 as YYREEE (reference sequence). The length of the CDR3 is 13 residues. V was shortened by 0 bases and J by 10 bases, with 13 bases between the two germline ends. The CDR3 loop is CASSLDPHSGAFF. The CDR3 nucleotides are TGTGCCAGCAGCTTGGACCCCCATAGTGGAGCTTTCTTT.